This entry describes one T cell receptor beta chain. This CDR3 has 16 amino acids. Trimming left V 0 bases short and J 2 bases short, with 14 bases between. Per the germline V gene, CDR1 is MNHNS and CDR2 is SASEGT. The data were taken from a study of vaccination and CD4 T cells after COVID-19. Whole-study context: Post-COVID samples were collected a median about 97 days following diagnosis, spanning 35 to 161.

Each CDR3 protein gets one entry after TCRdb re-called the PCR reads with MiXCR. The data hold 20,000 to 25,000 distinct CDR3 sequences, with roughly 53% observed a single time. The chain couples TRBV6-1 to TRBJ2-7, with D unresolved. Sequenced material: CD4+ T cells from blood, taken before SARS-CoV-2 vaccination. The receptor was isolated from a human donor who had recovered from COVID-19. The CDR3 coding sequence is TGTGCCAGCAGTGAAGCGGCAACTCTGCTGGCCTACGAGCAGTACTTC. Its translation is CASSEAATLLAYEQYF.